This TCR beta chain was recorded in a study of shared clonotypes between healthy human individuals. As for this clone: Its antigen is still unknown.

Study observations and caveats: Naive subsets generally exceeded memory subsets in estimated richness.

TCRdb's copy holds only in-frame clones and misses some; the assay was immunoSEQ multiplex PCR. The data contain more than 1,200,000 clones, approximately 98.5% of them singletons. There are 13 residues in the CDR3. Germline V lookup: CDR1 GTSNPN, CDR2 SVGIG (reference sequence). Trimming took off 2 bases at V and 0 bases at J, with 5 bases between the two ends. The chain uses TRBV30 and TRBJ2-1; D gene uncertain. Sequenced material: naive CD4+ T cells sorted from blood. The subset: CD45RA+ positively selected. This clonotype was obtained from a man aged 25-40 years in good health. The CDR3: CAWSYISYNEQFF. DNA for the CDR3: TGTGCCTGGAGTTATATCTCCTACAATGAGCAGTTCTTC.